The 14 T cell receptor beta chains in this list originate from one sample, sequenced in a study of cytomegalovirus exposure and HLA in healthy donors. PCR used 60 Vbeta primers and 13 Jbeta primers. The table came from immunoSEQ multiplex PCR; TCRdb's copy has only in-frame clones and leaves some out. The table records over 50,000 clones, roughly 70% of them present only once. The sequencing sample was made of PBMCs. The receptors shown here come from a man between 40 and 49 years old in good health and CMV-seropositive.

This chain joins TRBV18 and TRBJ1-5, with D tentatively TRBD1 (6 bases). V was shortened by 3 bases and J by 1 base, with 16 bases between the two germline ends. This CDR3 region has 17 residues. Germline lookup yields CDR1 KGHSH and CDR2 LQKENI. The CDR3 sequence: CASSPFGTFGSNQPQHF. Written as DNA, the CDR3 is TGTGCCAGCTCACCCTTTGGGACATTTGGGAGCAATCAGCCCCAGCATTTT. Full variable domain (rest looked up from reference TRBV18 and TRBJ1-5): NAGVMQNPRHLVRRRGQEARLRCSPMKGHSHVYWYRQLPEEGLKFMVYLQKENIIDESGMPKERFSAEFPKEGPSILRIQQVVRGDSAAYFCASSPFGTFGSNQPQHFGDGTRLSIL.

The chain has TRBV2 and TRBJ1-6; 8 bases align to TRBD1. Looked up from germline, CDR1 is SNHLY and CDR2 is FYNNEI. With V trimmed by 5 bases and J by 10 bases, 7 bases remained unmatched. This CDR3 is 14 amino acids long. The CDR3 here is CASSLQGASSPLHF. The DNA of the CDR3 is TGTGCCAGCAGTTTGCAGGGGGCTTCATCACCCCTCCACTTT. Full variable domain (missing parts from reference TRBV2 and TRBJ1-6): EPEVTQTPSHQVTQMGQEVILRCVPISNHLYFYWYRQILGQKVEFLVSFYNNEISEKSEIFDDQFSVERPDGSNFTLKIRSTKLEDSAMYFCASSLQGASSPLHFGNGTRLTVT.

The rearrangement joins TRBV7-8 to TRBJ1-1; 11 nucleotides align to TRBD1. The CDR3 contains 17 residues. Germline lookup yields CDR1 SGHVS and CDR2 FQNEAQ. J gave up 1 base and V 5 bases, and 9 bases lay outside the gene matches. CDR3 loop: CASSPQWTGGRNTEAFF. For the CDR3, the DNA is TGTGCCAGCAGCCCCCAATGGACAGGGGGCCGGAACACTGAAGCTTTCTTT.

This chain's CDR3 is CASSPRGEGADTQYF. The CDR3, as DNA: TGTGCCAGCAGCCCCAGGGGGGAAGGTGCAGATACGCAGTATTTT. The rearrangement links TRBV4-2 to TRBJ2-3, with D possibly TRBD1 on 7 matching bases. Germline V gene sequence: CDR1 LGHNA, CDR2 YNFKEQ. Trimming cost V 4 bases and J 4 bases, with 15 bases left between them. This CDR3 is built from 15 residues.

This clone has a handful of counts. This chain connects TRBV29-1 to TRBJ1-2; 7 bases are shared with TRBD1. The CDR3 sequence is 13 residues long. With 5 bases clipped from V and 4 bases from J, the junction kept 7 bases outside the gene matches. Germline V lookup: CDR1 SQVTM, CDR2 ANQGSEA. CDR3 coding DNA: TGCAGCGTTCAGACAGGGTTTATCTATGGCTACACCTTC. Translating gives CSVQTGFIYGYTF.

The chain employs TRBV9 and TRBJ1-2; TRBD1 agrees at 8 bases. The CDR3 has 13 residues. Germline V lookup: CDR1 SGDLS, CDR2 YYNGEE. The V segment lost 2 bases and the J segment 5 bases; nucleotides outside the gene matches: 2. The CDR3 bases are TGTGCCAGCAGCGTGGGACAGGTGTATGGCTACACCTTC. It is translated as CASSVGQVYGYTF.

The V call is TRBV11-2, the J call TRBJ1-1, with TRBD1 matching over 9 bases. V lost 5 bases, J lost 5 bases, and 9 bases stayed unmatched. The germline CDR1 and CDR2 sequences are SGHAT and FQNNGV. The CDR3 loop spans 15 amino acids. The CDR3 reads CASSARTGDWTEAFF. CDR3 nucleotides: TGTGCCAGCAGCGCCAGGACAGGGGATTGGACTGAAGCTTTCTTT.

J is TRBJ1-4 and V is TRBV4-1; a weak D match, TRBD1 (5 bases). Trimming left V 0 bases short and J 8 bases short, with 16 bases between. Germline V gives CDR1 MGHRA, CDR2 YSYEKL. The CDR3 length is 16 residues. For the CDR3, the DNA is TGCGCCAGCAGCCAAGATGATCCGGGGGAGGGGGAAAAACTGTTTTTT. Amino acids: CASSQDDPGEGEKLFF.

This chain joins TRBV19 and TRBJ2-2; 8 bases agree with TRBD1. This CDR3 comprises 16 residues. V gave up 3 bases and J gave up 1 base; unmatched junction bases: 4. Germline values: CDR1 LNHDA, CDR2 SQIVND (reference sequence). CDR3 sequence: CASSMRTGQNTGELFF. CDR3 nucleotides: TGTGCCAGTAGTATGAGGACAGGGCAGAACACCGGGGAGCTGTTTTTT. Together with reference TRBV19 and TRBJ2-2, the CDR3 gives the full variable domain: DGGITQSPKYLFRKEGQNVTLSCEQNLNHDAMYWYRQDPGQGLRLIYYSQIVNDFQKGDIAEGYSVSREKKESFPLTVTSAQKNPTAFYLCASSMRTGQNTGELFFGEGSRLTVL.

J is TRBJ1-2 and V is TRBV6-5; D may be TRBD1 (6 bases). This CDR3 has 15 amino acids. Looked up from germline, CDR1 is MNHEY and CDR2 is SVGAGI. The germline V and J ends were trimmed by 5 bases and 1 base, with 14 bases remaining between them. The CDR3 loop is CASSTGQQINYGYTF. In DNA form, the CDR3 reads TGTGCCAGCAGTACCGGACAGCAAATTAACTATGGCTACACCTTC.

The chain uses TRBV6-1 and TRBJ1-2, with D uncertain. This CDR3 contains 14 residues. Between the trimmed V and J ends, which lost 5 bases and 2 bases, there was a span of 12 bases. CDR1 is MNHNS and CDR2 is SASEGT in the germline V gene. CDR3 in amino acids: CASSLQHLNYGYTF. In DNA, the CDR3 is TGTGCCAGCAGTCTACAGCACCTCAACTATGGCTACACCTTC.

The chain recombines TRBV9 with TRBJ2-7; 7 bases map to TRBD2. V dropped 0 bases and J dropped 0; count of bases not matched to a gene: 6. Germline V CDR1 and CDR2: SGDLS, YYNGEE. The CDR3 is made up of 16 amino acids. The CDR3 coding sequence is TGTGCCAGCAGCGTAGACCTACAGCGGGGCTCCTACGAGCAGTACTTC. It codes for CASSVDLQRGSYEQYF.

The chain uses TRBV11-2 and TRBJ2-5; 7 positions match TRBD1. After removal of 5 bases from V and 5 bases from J, the junction contained 5 bases not matched to a gene. Germline values: CDR1 SGHAT, CDR2 FQNNGV. The CDR3 covers 13 residues. This CDR3 reads CASSPQGSETQYF. CDR3 DNA: TGTGCCAGCAGCCCACAGGGGTCGGAGACCCAGTACTTC.

V and J are TRBV27 and TRBJ2-5; TRBD1 is a possible D gene (5 bases). The CDR3 totals 14 residues. Germline-derived CDR1 and CDR2 are MNHEY and SMNVEV (reference sequence). Trimming removed 7 bases at V and 3 bases at J, with 15 bases between. The DNA for the CDR3 is TGTGCCAGCACCCACCTGCCGACAGAAGAGACCCAGTACTTC. Translating it yields CASTHLPTEETQYF.